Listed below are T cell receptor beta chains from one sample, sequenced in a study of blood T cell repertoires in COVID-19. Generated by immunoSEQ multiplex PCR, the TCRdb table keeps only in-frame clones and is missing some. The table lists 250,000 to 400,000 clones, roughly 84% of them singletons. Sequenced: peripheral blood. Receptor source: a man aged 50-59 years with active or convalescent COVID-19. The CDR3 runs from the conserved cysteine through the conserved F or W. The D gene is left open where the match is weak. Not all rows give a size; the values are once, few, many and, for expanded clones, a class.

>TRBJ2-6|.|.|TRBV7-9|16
CASSVRASSGANVLTF
TGTGCCAGCAGCGTTAGAGCAAGCTCTGGGGCCAACGTCCTGACTTTC
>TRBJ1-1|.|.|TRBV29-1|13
CSAGGDRRTEAFF
TGCAGCGCCGGCGGTGACAGGAGGACTGAAGCTTTCTTT
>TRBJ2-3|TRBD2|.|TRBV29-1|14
CSVISGVTTDTQYF
TGCAGCGTTATTAGCGGGGTAACCACAGATACGCAGTATTTT
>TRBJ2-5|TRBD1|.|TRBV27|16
CASSNYYRGQGETQYF
TGTGCCAGCAGTAATTATTACAGGGGGCAGGGAGAGACCCAGTACTTC
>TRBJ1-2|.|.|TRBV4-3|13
CASSMEERTGYTF
TGCGCCAGCAGCATGGAGGAGAGGACGGGCTACACCTTC
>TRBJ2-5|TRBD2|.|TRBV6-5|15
CASSYGAGAQETQYF
TGTGCCAGCAGTTACGGAGCGGGAGCTCAAGAGACCCAGTACTTC
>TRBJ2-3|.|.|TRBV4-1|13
CASSQGMQDTQYF
TGCGCCAGCAGCCAAGGTATGCAGGATACGCAGTATTTT
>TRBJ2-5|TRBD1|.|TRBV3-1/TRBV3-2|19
CASSQAGTGQPMYQETQYF
TGTGCCAGCAGCCAAGCGGGGACAGGACAACCTATGTACCAAGAGACCCAGTACTTC
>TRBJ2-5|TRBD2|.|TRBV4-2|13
CASSSGRAETQYF
TGTGCCAGCAGTTCCGGGAGGGCCGAGACCCAGTACTTC
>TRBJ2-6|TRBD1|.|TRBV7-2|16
CASRHGQGLGSNVLTF
TGTGCCAGCAGGCATGGACAGGGGCTTGGGTCCAACGTCCTGACTTTC
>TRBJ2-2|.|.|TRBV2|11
CASSRTGELFF
TGTGCCAGCAGTCGCACCGGGGAGCTGTTTTTT
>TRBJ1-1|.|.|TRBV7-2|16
CASSPFPGGPRSEAFF
TGTGCCAGCAGCCCTTTTCCGGGGGGCCCCAGGTCTGAAGCTTTCTTT
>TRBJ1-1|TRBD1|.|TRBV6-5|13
CASSQIRDSEAFF
TGTGCCAGCAGTCAGATCCGGGACAGCGAAGCTTTCTTT
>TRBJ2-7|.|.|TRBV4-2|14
CASSQGVGSYEQYF
TGTGCCAGCAGCCAAGGTGTCGGGAGCTACGAGCAGTACTTC
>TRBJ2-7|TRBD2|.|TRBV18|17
CASSPYTGWGTSYEQYF
TGTGCCAGCTCACCGTATACAGGCTGGGGGACTAGCTACGAGCAGTACTTC
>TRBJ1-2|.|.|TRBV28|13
CASSPGQGYGYTF
TGTGCCAGCAGTCCGGGCCAGGGCTATGGCTACACCTTC
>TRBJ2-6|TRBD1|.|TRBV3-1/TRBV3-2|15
CASSYRGVGANVLTF
TGTGCCAGCAGCTACAGGGGAGTTGGGGCCAACGTCCTGACTTTC
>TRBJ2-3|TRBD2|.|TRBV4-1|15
CASSQGLAGWETQYF
TGCGCCAGCAGCCAAGGACTAGCGGGGTGGGAGACGCAGTATTTT
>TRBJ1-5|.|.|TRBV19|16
CASSIGAAEFNQPQHF
TGTGCCAGTAGTATAGGTGCGGCGGAATTCAATCAGCCCCAGCATTTT
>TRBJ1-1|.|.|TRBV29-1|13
CSVTETWDTEAFF
TGCAGCGTAACAGAAACATGGGACACTGAAGCTTTCTTT
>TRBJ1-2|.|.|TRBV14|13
CASSPDSPRGYTF
TGTGCCAGCAGCCCTGACAGCCCCCGGGGCTACACCTTC
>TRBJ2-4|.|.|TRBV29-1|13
CSVEEGVGNIQYF
TGCAGCGTTGAAGAGGGCGTCGGTAACATTCAGTACTTC
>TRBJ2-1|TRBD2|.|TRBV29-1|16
CSVALLGTSGTPEQFF
TGCAGCGTTGCGTTGTTAGGCACTAGCGGGACTCCGGAGCAGTTCTTC
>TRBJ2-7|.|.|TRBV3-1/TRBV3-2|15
CASRDGQSTLYEQYF
TGTGCCAGCAGGGATGGGCAGTCCACACTCTACGAGCAGTACTTC
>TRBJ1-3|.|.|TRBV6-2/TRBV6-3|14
CASSSDRPRNTIYF
TGTGCCAGCAGTTCGGACAGACCTCGAAACACCATATATTTT
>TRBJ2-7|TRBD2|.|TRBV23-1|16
CASSQNPLAGGREQYF
TGCGCCAGCAGTCAAAATCCCCTAGCGGGGGGACGCGAGCAGTACTTC
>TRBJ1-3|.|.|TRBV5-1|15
CASSLVGERENTIYF
TGCGCCAGCAGCTTGGTCGGGGAGCGGGAAAACACCATATATTTT
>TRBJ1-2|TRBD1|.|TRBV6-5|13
CASRVTGLYGYTF
TGTGCCAGCAGGGTGACAGGGCTCTATGGCTACACCTTC
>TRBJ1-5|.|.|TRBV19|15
CASRREQGPGWPQHF
TGTGCCAGTCGACGGGAACAAGGCCCCGGGTGGCCCCAGCATTTT
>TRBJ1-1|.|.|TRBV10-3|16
CAISERSGGMNTEAFF
TGTGCCATCAGTGAGAGGTCGGGGGGCATGAACACTGAAGCTTTCTTT
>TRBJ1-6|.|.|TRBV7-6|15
CAGRAVGSYNSPLHF
TGTGCCGGGCGGGCCGTCGGTTCCTATAATTCACCCCTCCACTTT
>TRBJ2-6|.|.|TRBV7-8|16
CASRSTGASGANVLTF
TGTGCCAGCAGGTCGACTGGGGCCTCTGGGGCCAACGTCCTGACTTTC
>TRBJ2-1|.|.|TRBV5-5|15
CASSRPDIAWNEQFF
TGTGCCAGCAGCCGGCCGGACATCGCGTGGAATGAGCAGTTCTTC
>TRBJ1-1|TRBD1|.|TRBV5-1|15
CASSPGTGAGTEAFF
TGCGCCAGCAGCCCCGGGACAGGGGCGGGCACTGAAGCTTTCTTT
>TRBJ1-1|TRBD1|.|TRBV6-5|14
CASSFVDRDSEAFF
TGTGCCAGCAGTTTCGTAGACAGGGACTCTGAAGCTTTCTTT
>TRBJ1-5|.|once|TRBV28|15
CASSLPQGRHQPQHF
TGTGCCAGCAGTTTACCGCAGGGGCGCCATCAGCCCCAGCATTTT
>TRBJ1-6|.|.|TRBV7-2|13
CASSPTLIVPLHF
TGTGCCAGCAGTCCGACATTGATTGTACCCCTCCACTTT
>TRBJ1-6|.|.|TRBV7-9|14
CASSKTGNNSPLHF
TGTGCCAGCAGCAAGACAGGAAATAATTCACCCCTCCACTTT
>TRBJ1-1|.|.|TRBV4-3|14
CASSLNEGVTEAFF
TGCGCCAGCAGCCTAAACGAGGGGGTCACTGAAGCTTTCTTT
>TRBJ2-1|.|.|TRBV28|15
CASSLGQGSYNEQFF
TGTGCCAGCAGTTTAGGCCAGGGATCCTACAATGAGCAGTTCTTC
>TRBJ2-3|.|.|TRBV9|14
CASSVGGETDTQYF
TGTGCCAGCAGCGTAGGTGGGGAGACAGATACGCAGTATTTT
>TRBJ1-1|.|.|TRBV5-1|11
CASSLAGEAFF
TGCGCCAGCAGCTTGGCCGGTGAAGCTTTCTTT
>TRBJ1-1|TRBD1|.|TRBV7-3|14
CASSSGQMNTEAFF
TGTGCCAGCAGCTCGGGACAGATGAACACTGAAGCTTTCTTT
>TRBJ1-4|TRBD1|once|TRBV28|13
CASGGTENEKLFF
TGTGCCAGCGGAGGGACAGAAAATGAAAAACTGTTTTTT
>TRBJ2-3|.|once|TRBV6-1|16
CASSERPMWALDTQYF
TGTGCCAGCAGTGAAAGGCCTATGTGGGCTTTAGATACGCAGTATTTT
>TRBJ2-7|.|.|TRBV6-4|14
CASHLGGIPYEQYF
TGTGCCAGCCATCTTGGGGGGATACCCTACGAGCAGTACTTC
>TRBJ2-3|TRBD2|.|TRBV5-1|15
CASSATSGSTDTQYF
TGCGCCAGCAGCGCGACTAGCGGTAGCACAGATACGCAGTATTTT
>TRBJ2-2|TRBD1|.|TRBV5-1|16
CASSLRQGRQAGELFF
TGCGCCAGCAGCTTGAGACAGGGTCGGCAAGCCGGGGAGCTGTTTTTT
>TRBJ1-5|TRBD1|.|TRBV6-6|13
CASRDRGVQPQHF
TGTGCCAGCAGAGACAGGGGAGTACAGCCCCAGCATTTT
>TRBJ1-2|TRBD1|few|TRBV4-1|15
CASSLQLGQAYGYTF
TGCGCCAGCAGCCTGCAACTGGGACAGGCTTATGGCTACACCTTC